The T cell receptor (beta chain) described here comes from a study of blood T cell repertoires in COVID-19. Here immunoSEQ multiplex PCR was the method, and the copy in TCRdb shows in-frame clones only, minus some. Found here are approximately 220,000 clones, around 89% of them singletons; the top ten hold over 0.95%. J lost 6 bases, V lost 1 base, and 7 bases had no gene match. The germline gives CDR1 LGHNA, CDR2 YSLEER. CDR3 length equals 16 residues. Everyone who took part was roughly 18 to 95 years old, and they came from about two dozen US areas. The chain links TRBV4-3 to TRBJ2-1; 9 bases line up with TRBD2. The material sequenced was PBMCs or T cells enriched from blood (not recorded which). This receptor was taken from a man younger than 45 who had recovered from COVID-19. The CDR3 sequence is CASSQGLAGNPNEQFF. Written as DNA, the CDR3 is TGCGCCAGCAGCCAAGGGCTAGCGGGGAACCCCAATGAGCAGTTCTTC.